The clone carrying this TCR beta chain was picked up many times. The antigen is undetermined. These data originate in a study of tumor and adjacent non-tumor tissue in lung cancer. No cell sorting was done before RNA was extracted from the tissue. Three rounds of nested PCR, following a modified ARM-PCR protocol, produced the TCRbeta library. TCRdb re-called the multiplex PCR reads through MiXCR, storing one row per CDR3 protein. The sample gives approximately 120,000 distinct CDR3 sequences, roughly 77% of which show up once; 37% is in the top ten. Notes on the study in general: Tumor repertoires had a smaller top 100 clone share than normal lung.

The CDR3 contains 15 residues. The V gene lost 5 bases and the J gene lost 3 bases, with 17 bases spanning the gap. Germline values: CDR1 MDHEN, CDR2 SYDVKM. The sample was lung tumor tissue. The gene calls are TRBV28 and TRBJ2-7; D may be TRBD1 or TRBD2 (5 bases each). This TCR was recovered from a woman aged 60 to 75 with non-small cell lung cancer. The CDR3 bases are TGTGCCAGCAGTCAACCCGGGACGTCTCTCTACGAGCAGTACTTC. It translates to CASSQPGTSLYEQYF.